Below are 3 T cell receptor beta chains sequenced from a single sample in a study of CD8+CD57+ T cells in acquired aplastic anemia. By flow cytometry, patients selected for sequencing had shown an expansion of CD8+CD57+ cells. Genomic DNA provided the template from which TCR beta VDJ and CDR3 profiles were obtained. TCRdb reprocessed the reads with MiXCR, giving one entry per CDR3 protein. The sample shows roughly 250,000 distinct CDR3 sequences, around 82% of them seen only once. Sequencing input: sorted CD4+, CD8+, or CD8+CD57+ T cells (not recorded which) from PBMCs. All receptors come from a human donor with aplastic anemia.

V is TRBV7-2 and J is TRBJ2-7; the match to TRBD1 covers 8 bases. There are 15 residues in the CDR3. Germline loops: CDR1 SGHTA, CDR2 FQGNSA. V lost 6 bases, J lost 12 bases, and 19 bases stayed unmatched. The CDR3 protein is CASSPGGQGAGVSYF. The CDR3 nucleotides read TGTGCCAGCAGTCCTGGGGGGCAGGGGGCAGGCGTGTCGTACTTC.

The CDR3 nucleotides read TGCAGTGCTAGACCATCTCGGCAGTCTCCCTTTGGCTACACCTTC. Translation gives CSARPSRQSPFGYTF. The chain carries TRBV20-1 and TRBJ1-2; no clear D. Per the germline V gene, CDR1 is DFQATT and CDR2 is SNEGSKA (reference sequence). The CDR3 totals 15 residues. The V end was cut by 2 bases, the J end by 7 bases, with 20 bases between.

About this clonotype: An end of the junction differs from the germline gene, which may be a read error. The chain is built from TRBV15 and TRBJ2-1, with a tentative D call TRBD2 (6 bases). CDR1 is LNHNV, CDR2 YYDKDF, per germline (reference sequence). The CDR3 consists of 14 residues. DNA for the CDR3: TGTGCCGCCAGCAGTGATGGGGGGATCCATGAGCAGTTCTTC. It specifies CAASSDGGIHEQFF.